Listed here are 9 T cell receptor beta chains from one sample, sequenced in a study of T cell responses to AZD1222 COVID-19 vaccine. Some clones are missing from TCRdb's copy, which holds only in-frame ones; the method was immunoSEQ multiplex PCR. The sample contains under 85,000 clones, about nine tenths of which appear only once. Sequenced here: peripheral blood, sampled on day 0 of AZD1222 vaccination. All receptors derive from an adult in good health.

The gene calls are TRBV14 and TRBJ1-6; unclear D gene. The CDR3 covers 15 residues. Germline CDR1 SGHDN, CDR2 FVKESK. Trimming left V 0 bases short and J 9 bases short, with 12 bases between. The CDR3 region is CASSQDGYRFSPLHF. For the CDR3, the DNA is TGTGCCAGCAGCCAAGATGGTTATCGGTTTTCACCCCTCCACTTT.

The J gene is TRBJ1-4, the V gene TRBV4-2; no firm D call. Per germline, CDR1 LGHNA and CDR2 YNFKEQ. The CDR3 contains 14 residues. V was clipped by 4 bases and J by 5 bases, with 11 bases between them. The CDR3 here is CASSPEDGNEKLFF. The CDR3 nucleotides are TGTGCCAGCAGCCCCGAGGACGGGAATGAAAAACTGTTTTTT.

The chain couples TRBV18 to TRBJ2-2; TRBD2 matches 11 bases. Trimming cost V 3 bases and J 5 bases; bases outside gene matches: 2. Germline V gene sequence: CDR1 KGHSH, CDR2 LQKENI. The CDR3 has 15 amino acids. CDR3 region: CASSPSSGGTGELFF. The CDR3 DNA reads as TGTGCCAGCTCACCCTCTAGCGGGGGGACCGGGGAGCTGTTTTTT.

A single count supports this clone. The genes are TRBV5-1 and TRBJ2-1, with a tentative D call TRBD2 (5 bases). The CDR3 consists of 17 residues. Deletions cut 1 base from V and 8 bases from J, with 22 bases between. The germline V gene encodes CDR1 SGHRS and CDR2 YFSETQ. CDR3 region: CASSLSGIRTVDHEQFF. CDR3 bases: TGCGCCAGCAGCTTGTCGGGAATACGAACAGTGGATCATGAGCAGTTCTTC.

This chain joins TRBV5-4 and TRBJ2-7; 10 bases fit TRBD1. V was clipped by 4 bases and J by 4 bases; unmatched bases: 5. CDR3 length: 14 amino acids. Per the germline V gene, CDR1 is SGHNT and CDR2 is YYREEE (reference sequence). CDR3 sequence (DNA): TGTGCCAGCAGCCTAGGACAGGGGGTTTACGAGCAGTACTTC. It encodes CASSLGQGVYEQYF.

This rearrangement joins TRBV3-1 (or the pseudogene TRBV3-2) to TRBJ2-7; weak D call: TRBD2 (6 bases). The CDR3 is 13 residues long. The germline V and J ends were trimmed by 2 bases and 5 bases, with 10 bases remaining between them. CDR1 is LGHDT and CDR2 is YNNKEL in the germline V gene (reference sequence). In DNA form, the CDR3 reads TGTGCCAGCAGCCAAATTAGCGGAAACGAGCAGTACTTC. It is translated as CASSQISGNEQYF.

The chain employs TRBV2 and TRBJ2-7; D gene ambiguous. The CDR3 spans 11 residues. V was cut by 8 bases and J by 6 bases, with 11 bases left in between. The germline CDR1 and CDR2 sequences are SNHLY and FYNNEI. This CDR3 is CASLWFSEQYF. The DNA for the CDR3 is TGTGCCAGCTTGTGGTTCTCCGAGCAGTACTTC.

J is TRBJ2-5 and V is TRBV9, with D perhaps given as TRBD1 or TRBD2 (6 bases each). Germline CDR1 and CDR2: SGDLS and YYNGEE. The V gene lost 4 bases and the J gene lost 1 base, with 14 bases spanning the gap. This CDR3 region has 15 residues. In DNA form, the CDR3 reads TGTGCCAGCAGCCAATGGGGGGCCTCCCAAGAGACCCAGTACTTC. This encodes CASSQWGASQETQYF.

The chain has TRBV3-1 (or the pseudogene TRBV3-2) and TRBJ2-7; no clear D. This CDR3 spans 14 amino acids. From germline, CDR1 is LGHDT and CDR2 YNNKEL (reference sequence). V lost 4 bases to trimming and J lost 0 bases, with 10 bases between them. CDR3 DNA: TGTGCCAGCAGCCCCCGTGTGAGCTCCTACGAGCAGTACTTC. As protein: CASSPRVSSYEQYF.